This TCR beta chain was recovered during a study of T cells in Graves' hyperthyroidism and ophthalmopathy. Ten or more counts support this clonotype. Germline loops: CDR1 DFQATT, CDR2 SNEGSKA (reference sequence). Trimming removed 6 bases from V and 1 base from J, with 9 bases in between. CDR3 length equals 12 residues. From RNA transcripts, TCR beta CDR3 regions were amplified. RT-PCR in the first round (using the HTBI primer set) targeted the TCR CDR3. TCRdb ran MiXCR on the multiplex PCR reads and lists one entry per CDR3 protein. The sample yields approximately 95,000 distinct CDR3 sequences, roughly 39% seen once.

The chain uses TRBV20-1 and TRBJ1-1; no clear D. This clonotype was sampled from a woman aged 25 to 39 with Graves' hyperthyroidism. The specimen was peripheral blood or thyroid tissue (not recorded which). CDR3 coding DNA: TGCAGTGCCAACCTGGGGAACACTGAAGCTTTCTTT. It yields the protein CSANLGNTEAFF.